Each of the 28 T cell receptor beta chains below was sequenced from the same sample in a study of CD4 and CD8 cells across lung adenocarcinoma regions. TCRdb independently ran MiXCR on the PCR reads; one entry per CDR3 protein. Here the sample spans roughly 4,500 distinct CDR3 sequences, more than 50% being singletons. Material: CD4+ T cells from the center of a lung tumor. Receptors originate from a female donor with lung adenocarcinoma. The CD4 and CD8 labels of this study may be unreliable.

This chain connects TRBV27 to TRBJ2-7; possible D gene TRBD2, 7 bases. The CDR3 consists of 13 residues. Germline V lookup: CDR1 MNHEY, CDR2 SMNVEV (reference sequence). Trimming removed 10 bases from V and 0 bases from J, with 13 bases in between. The CDR3 DNA sequence: TGTGCCACTAGGGGGGGGCGCTCCTACGAGCAGTACTTC. Protein sequence: CATRGGRSYEQYF.

In its sample, this clonotype was seen a few times. The chain couples TRBV27 to TRBJ2-5; no firm D call. Trimming shortened V by 3 bases and J by 3 bases, and 8 bases separated the two germline ends. This CDR3 spans 13 amino acids. Germline assignment: CDR1 MNHEY and CDR2 SMNVEV (reference sequence). The CDR3 sequence is CASSFNAKETQYF. In DNA form, the CDR3 reads TGTGCCAGCAGTTTTAACGCCAAAGAGACCCAGTACTTC.

The genes are TRBV27 and TRBJ2-1, with TRBD2 matching over 8 bases. Germline V gives CDR1 MNHEY, CDR2 SMNVEV (reference sequence). The CDR3 is 16 amino acids. Trimming took 5 bases from V and 1 from J; bases not matched to a gene: 7. CDR3 amino acids: CASSPRGLGSYNEQFF. Written as DNA, the CDR3 is TGTGCCAGCAGTCCCCGGGGACTAGGATCCTACAATGAGCAGTTCTTC.

In its sample, this clonotype was seen a few times. The chain carries TRBV7-2 and TRBJ1-3, with 8 bases aligning to TRBD1. The germline V gene has CDR1 SGHTA and CDR2 FQGNSA. Germline trimming cut 5 bases from V and 9 bases from J; bases unmatched to any gene: 9. This CDR3 has 14 amino acids. The CDR3 region is CASSRDRSLATIYF. The DNA for the CDR3 is TGTGCCAGCAGCCGGGACAGGTCCCTAGCCACCATATATTTT.

V usage is TRBV7-6 and J usage is TRBJ2-3, with no clear D. The CDR3 loop spans 17 amino acids. Germline CDR1 is SGHVS and CDR2 is FNYEAQ. Deletions cut 1 base from V and 7 bases from J, with 21 bases between. In DNA, the CDR3 is TGTGCCAGCAGCTTAGTCTTAGGGCAGGCTGCACAGCATACGCAGTATTTT. It codes for CASSLVLGQAAQHTQYF.

J is TRBJ2-5 and V is TRBV6-1; 8 nucleotides agree with TRBD1. The last part of the DNA fits TRBJ2-7 better; the J call may be wrong. The CDR3 is 13 amino acids. Germline CDR1 is MNHNS and CDR2 is SASEGT. The CDR3 sequence is CASSGTGPYEQYF. CDR3 nucleotide sequence: TGTGCCAGCAGTGGGACAGGGCCCTACGAGCAGTACTTC.

V usage is TRBV10-3 and J usage is TRBJ2-1; 7 bases map to TRBD2. The CDR3 is 13 amino acids. Looked up from germline, CDR1 is ENHRY and CDR2 is SYGVKD. The V gene end was trimmed by 7 bases and the J gene end by 3 bases; junction bases not matched to a gene: 3. This CDR3 reads CAINGEGYNEQFF. CDR3 nucleotide sequence: TGTGCCATCAACGGGGAGGGCTACAATGAGCAGTTCTTC.

This rearrangement joins TRBV6-2 or TRBV6-3 to TRBJ2-1, with D possibly matching TRBD2 (5 bases). In germline, CDR1 is MNHEY, CDR2 SVGEGT. The CDR3 spans 15 residues. Trimming stripped 6 bases from V and 3 bases from J, with 15 bases between. The CDR3: CASSHEGPVYNEQFF. In DNA, the CDR3 is TGTGCCAGCAGCCACGAGGGCCCTGTCTACAATGAGCAGTTCTTC.

This clonotype was detected only a few times. The rearrangement uses TRBV6-1 and TRBJ2-1; tentatively, D is TRBD1 or TRBD2 (5 bases each). Germline assignment: CDR1 MNHNS and CDR2 SASEGT. Trimming left V 7 bases short and J 0 bases short, with 10 bases between. CDR3 size: 14 residues. The CDR3 coding sequence is TGTGCCAGCAAAGGGACCATCTCCTACAATGAGCAGTTCTTC. This encodes CASKGTISYNEQFF.

The V call is TRBV6-1, the J call TRBJ2-3; 9 nucleotides match TRBD1. The J call is doubtful: the DNA matches TRBJ2-7 better. Germline lookup yields CDR1 MNHNS and CDR2 SASEGT. The CDR3 has 14 residues. As DNA, the CDR3 is TGTGCCAGCAAGACGGGACAGGGTGGCTACGAGCAGTACGTC. Translation gives CASKTGQGGYEQYV.

This clonotype is deemed medium-sized. V and J are TRBV6-1 and TRBJ1-5; D remains unclear. The V end was cut by 5 bases, the J end by 7 bases, with 21 bases between. The CDR3 has 16 amino acids. Germline CDR1 is MNHNS and CDR2 is SASEGT. CDR3 nucleotide sequence: TGTGCCAGCAGTCGGGGAGAGCTCTTCACCCGGCAGCCCCAGCATTTT. It yields the protein CASSRGELFTRQPQHF.

This chain connects TRBV27 to TRBJ2-5; D gene uncertain. The DNA matches TRBJ2-7 better at its end, which makes the J call doubtful. This CDR3 has 13 residues. Germline-derived CDR1 and CDR2 are MNHEY and SMNVEV (reference sequence). This chain's CDR3 is CASIPVRVDEQYV. The CDR3 region has the DNA TGTGCCAGCATCCCCGTCCGCGTGGACGAGCAGTACGTC.

The chain carries TRBV6-1 and TRBJ2-1, with 9 nucleotides matching TRBD2. TRBJ2-7 explains the end of the DNA better; the J call may be wrong. The CDR3 covers 14 residues. The germline gives CDR1 MNHNS, CDR2 SASEGT. In DNA form, the CDR3 reads TGTGCCAGCGTCCAAGCTAGCGGGGCCTACGAGCAGTACTTC. Translated, it gives CASVQASGAYEQYF.

Judged by abundance, this clonotype is medium-sized. The genes are TRBV7-2 and TRBJ2-3; 8 nucleotides align to TRBD2. The V and J ends lost 5 bases and 2 bases, in that order; junction bases with no gene match: 9. The CDR3 is made up of 16 amino acids. CDR1 is SGHTA, CDR2 FQGNSA, per germline. The CDR3 spells CASSPRVAGNTDTQYF. The CDR3 DNA reads TGTGCCAGCAGCCCCCGGGTAGCGGGGAACACAGATACGCAGTATTTT. The whole variable domain, filled in from reference TRBV7-2 and TRBJ2-3, reads GAGVSQSPSNKVTEKGKDVELRCDPISGHTALYWYRQSLGQGLEFLIYFQGNSAPDKSGLPSDRFSAERTGGSVSTLTIQRTQQEDSAVYLCASSPRVAGNTDTQYFGPGTRLTVL.

J is TRBJ2-1 and V is TRBV10-1, with 7 bases aligning to TRBD2. Per germline, CDR1 WNHNN and CDR2 SYGVQD (reference sequence). The CDR3 extends over 16 amino acids. The trim removed 5 bases at V and 4 bases at J, leaving 11 bases unmatched. The CDR3 loop is CASSSWSGNRYNEQFF. The CDR3 coding sequence is TGCGCCAGCAGTTCATGGAGCGGGAATCGATACAATGAGCAGTTCTTC.

Comment on this clonotype: Germline and junction disagree at one end, which may indicate a read error. The chain combines TRBV5-1 with TRBJ2-3, with D possibly matching TRBD1 (6 bases). The CDR3 loop spans 16 amino acids. The germline gives CDR1 SGHRS, CDR2 YFSETQ. In nucleotides, the CDR3 is TGCGCCAGCAGCTCGTGGGGGCAACCAAGCACAGAGACGCAGTATTTT. Translating gives CASSSWGQPSTETQYF.

V gene TRBV5-1 combines with J gene TRBJ1-1; D unresolved. The CDR3 extends over 14 amino acids. Germline V gene data show CDR1 as SGHRS and CDR2 as YFSETQ. The V and J ends lost 3 bases and 0 bases respectively, with 9 bases between them. The CDR3 loop is CASSSRSLNTEAFF. In DNA, the CDR3 is TGCGCCAGCAGCTCCCGTTCCCTGAACACTGAAGCTTTCTTT.

This clonotype counts as large. The chain recombines TRBV25-1 with TRBJ2-1; D is possibly TRBD1 or TRBD2 (5 bases each). The last part of the DNA fits TRBJ2-7 better; the J call may be wrong. CDR3 length equals 14 residues. The germline CDR1 and CDR2 sequences are MGHDK and SYGVNS. The CDR3: CASRRPGPSDEQYF. The CDR3, as DNA: TGTGCCAGCAGACGTCCGGGACCATCGGACGAGCAGTACTTC.

The V call is TRBV11-2, the J call TRBJ1-6, with 12 bases matching TRBD1. The CDR3 spans 16 residues. In germline, CDR1 is SGHAT, CDR2 FQNNGV. After removal of 4 bases from V and 8 bases from J, the junction contained 6 bases not matched to a gene. The CDR3 DNA follows: TGTGCCAGCAGCTCCGGGACAGGGGGCTACTATTCACCCCTCCACTTT. This sequence encodes CASSSGTGGYYSPLHF.

There are a few counts of this clonotype. J is TRBJ2-4 and V is TRBV4-1; D remains ambiguous. The V end was cut by 2 bases, the J end by 1 base, with 9 bases between. This CDR3 has 15 amino acids. Germline V CDR1 and CDR2: MGHRA, YSYEKL. In nucleotides, the CDR3 is TGCGCCAGCAGCCAATTTTACGGGGCCAAAAACATTCAGTACTTC. This encodes CASSQFYGAKNIQYF.

The chain has TRBV10-3 and TRBJ2-3; maybe TRBD2 (7 bases). The better agreement between TRBJ2-7 and the DNA end casts doubt on the J call. Germline V gene data show CDR1 as ENHRY and CDR2 as SYGVKD. The CDR3 contains 16 residues. CDR3 in DNA: TGTGCCATCAGCGTGGGGGGGGCGGGAGCCAAAAATACGCAGTACTTC. Its translation: CAISVGGAGAKNTQYF.

V gene TRBV6-2 or TRBV6-3 combines with J gene TRBJ2-4; maybe TRBD2 (6 bases). Looked up from germline, CDR1 is MNHEY and CDR2 is SVGEGT. V was pared by 5 bases and J by 13 bases, with 30 bases between. This CDR3 is 17 amino acids long. CDR3 sequence: CASSTPASAARRNTQYF. The CDR3 DNA reads TGTGCCAGCAGTACGCCGGCTAGCGCCGCGAGAAGGAACACCCAGTACTTC.

The chain uses TRBV25-1 and TRBJ1-1; D is unclear. The CDR3 extends over 14 amino acids. Trimming shortened V by 4 bases and J by 4 bases, and 13 bases separated the two germline ends. Germline V gives CDR1 MGHDK, CDR2 SYGVNS. The CDR3 DNA follows: TGTGCCAGCAGTGCGGCTACACTGGGCACTGAAGCTTTCTTT. This gives the protein CASSAATLGTEAFF.

The J gene is TRBJ2-1, the V gene TRBV7-2, with TRBD2 identical over 9 bases. With 5 bases clipped from V and 1 base from J, the junction kept 6 bases outside the gene matches. The germline V gene encodes CDR1 SGHTA and CDR2 FQGNSA. There are 16 residues in the CDR3. This chain's CDR3 is CASSRSGRRSYNEQFF. In DNA form, the CDR3 reads TGTGCCAGCAGCCGTAGCGGGAGAAGGTCCTACAATGAGCAGTTCTTC.

The chain joins TRBV5-5 to TRBJ2-1; 7 bases align to TRBD2. CDR3 size: 17 residues. V dropped 3 bases and J dropped 1; count of bases not matched to a gene: 10. Looked up from germline, CDR1 is SGHKS and CDR2 is YYEKEE (reference sequence). CDR3 sequence: CASSWGGGSRSYNEQFF. In DNA, the CDR3 is TGTGCCAGCAGCTGGGGGGGGGGTAGTCGGTCCTACAATGAGCAGTTCTTC.

This clonotype qualifies as medium-sized. The V call is TRBV10-3, the J call TRBJ1-6, with D possibly being TRBD1 (6 bases). V lost 6 bases and J 4 bases, leaving 10 bases between the germline ends. The CDR3 length is 14 residues. Looked up from germline, CDR1 is ENHRY and CDR2 is SYGVKD. The CDR3 here is CAISRTDYNSPLHF. In nucleotides, the CDR3 is TGTGCCATCAGCAGGACAGATTATAATTCACCCCTCCACTTT.

This clonotype showed up just once. Germline and junction disagree at one end, which may indicate a read error. The J gene is TRBJ2-3, the V gene TRBV10-3; D may be TRBD1 or TRBD2 (6 bases each). Germline CDR1 and CDR2: ENHRY and SYGVKD. The length of the CDR3 is 15 residues. The CDR3 loop reads CATRAGGRDPDTQYF. The CDR3 bases are TGTGCCACGAGGGCTGGGGGGCGTGACCCAGATACGCAGTACTTT.

This clonotype was counted a single time. The chain combines TRBV27 with TRBJ2-3; D unclear. TRBJ2-7 explains the end of the DNA better; the J call may be wrong. This CDR3 is 16 amino acids long. Looked up from germline, CDR1 is MNHEY and CDR2 is SMNVEV (reference sequence). CDR3 nucleotide sequence: TGTGCCAGCAGTTTAAAGGGTATGGGTAGCAAAGATATGCAGTACTTC. This encodes CASSLKGMGSKDMQYF.